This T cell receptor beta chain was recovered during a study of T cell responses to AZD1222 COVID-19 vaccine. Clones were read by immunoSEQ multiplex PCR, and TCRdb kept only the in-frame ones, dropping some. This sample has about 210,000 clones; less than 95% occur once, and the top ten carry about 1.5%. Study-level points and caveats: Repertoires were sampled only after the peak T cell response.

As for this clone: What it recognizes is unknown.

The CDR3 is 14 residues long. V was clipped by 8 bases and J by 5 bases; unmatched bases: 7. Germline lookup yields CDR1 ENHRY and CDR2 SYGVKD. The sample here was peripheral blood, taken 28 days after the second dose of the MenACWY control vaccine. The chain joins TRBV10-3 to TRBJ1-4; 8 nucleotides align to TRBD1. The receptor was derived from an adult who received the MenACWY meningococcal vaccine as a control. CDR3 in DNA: TGTGCCATCTCACCGGGACAGGAAAATGAAAAACTGTTTTTT. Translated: CAISPGQENEKLFF.